This TCR beta chain was recovered during a study of CD8+ T cells in alopecia areata (dated by TCRdb to the late 2010s). With regard to the full study: Treated patients were enrolled in an open-label pilot trial of oral tofacitinib at 5 to 10 mg twice daily for moderate-to-severe alopecia areata. Tofacitinib was given for 6 to 18 months, followed by 6 months of follow-up off drug to assess delayed response and recurrence. In treated patients, disease severity was measured using the SALT score, which gives the percentage of scalp surface area affected. To study T cell clonal expansion in alopecia areata, the researchers applied high-throughput TCRbeta sequencing to both the C3H/HeJ mouse model and human patients. Scalp tissue and sorted CD4+ and CD8+ peripheral blood T cells from patchy and totalis/universalis alopecia areata patients and from healthy controls were covered by human TCRbeta sequencing. Patients on tofacitinib were biopsied at baseline and after 4 and 24 weeks of treatment, and several of the patients also had a later scalp biopsy. Scalp clonality was compared across normal scalp (n=4), patchy alopecia areata scalp (n=8), and alopecia totalis/universalis scalp (n=8). RNA came from the PAXgene miRNA kit for fixed scalp, the miRNeasy kit for PBMCs, and the RNeasy kit for mouse skin. Amplification of TCRbeta CDR3 regions was done by immunoSEQ multiplex PCR using 35 Vbeta forward primers and 13 Jbeta reverse primers.

Results the study describes overall, beyond this receptor: Higher clonality and more expanded CD8+ clones were observed in lesional scalp than in normal scalp, particularly in alopecia totalis/universalis, a finding suggestive of antigenic drive. During tofacitinib treatment, many expanded lesional clones remained in scalp and blood, and this persistence may partly explain relapse after treatment is stopped. Because the treated cohort was small and included a single nonresponder, larger studies are needed to assess links between baseline CD8+ expansion and response. Unlike mouse skin, which is dominated by gammadelta T cells, normal human skin has resident alphabeta T cells that are also sequenced, and this complicates analysis of the scalp TCR repertoire. Shared TCR sequences between patients were less evident than in mice, which may be partly attributable to HLA diversity in the patient population. Tofacitinib significantly decreased scalp clonality and the number of expanded CD8+ clones among the top 100 scalp clones.

Counted from cysteine to phenylalanine, this CDR3 has 11 amino acids. CDR3 DNA is the only sequence kept; it has 33 bases, read in frame from the first base. The germline V gene (reference sequence) sets CDR1 to DFQATT and CDR2 to SNEGSKA. For this chain, trimming is 6 bases at the V end and 5 bases at the J end, and the number of junction bases without a gene match is 3. On this clone: No cognate antigen has been identified for it. Per-base qualities were not stored, and no clone one base away is much larger. Other DNA sequences in the sample encode the same CDR3.

Library preparation employed the immunoSEQ multiplex PCR assay. RNA was extracted from all samples and reverse transcribed into cDNA as template for TCR sequencing. First-strand cDNA was synthesized with SuperScript III using a 2:1 mix of oligo-dT and random hexamers. A synthetic immune receptor repertoire was used to gauge amplification bias, and whatever bias remained was removed computationally. Per the source publication's procedure: Raw reads were preprocessed for error removal, and CDR3 was defined according to IMGT conventions as running from the conserved cysteine to phenylalanine. Clonality was computed by normalizing Shannon entropy by log2 of the number of productive unique TCRs and subtracting the result from 1. Scalp TCRbeta sequences were cross-referenced with sorted blood CD4 and CD8 repertoires so that the CD4 or CD8 identity of scalp clones could be inferred. TCRdb's version of the immuneACCESS table is confined to in-frame rearrangements and falls short of the full clone set. An unresolved V gene accounts for under half of the shortfall where checked; the remainder is of unknown origin. V, J and clone size are those of that table, while D and trimming were read from the DNA. Here the sample has about 210,000 clones; 35% to 45% occur a single time. Under 0.55% of the sample comes from the top ten.

This specimen's treatment or condition label, per the study, means: oral pan-JAK inhibitor, 5-10 mg twice daily. Peripheral blood and lesional scalp punch biopsies were obtained from patients with alopecia areata. PBMCs were isolated by density centrifugation and stained for CD3, CD4 and CD8, after which CD4+ and CD8+ T cells were sorted on a FACSAria. The rearrangement combines TRBV20-1 with TRBJ2-5, with 7 bases matching TRBD1. Sample: CD4+ T cells sorted from blood, taken at approximately week 34, from a patient treated with tofacitinib. This clonotype was obtained from a human donor with alopecia areata. The CDR3 loop reads CSAPQGETQYF. The bases read TGCAGTGCCCCACAGGGGGAGACCCAGTACTTC.